Following are 4 T cell receptor beta chains from one sample sequenced in a study of blood T cell repertoires in COVID-19. The data were produced by immunoSEQ multiplex PCR, yet TCRdb's version contains in-frame clones alone and is incomplete. The sample records about 430,000 clones, about 88% being singletons. The sequenced sample consisted of PBMCs or T cells enriched from blood (not recorded which). The origin of the receptors is a woman aged 18-30 years who had been exposed to COVID-19.

The chain joins TRBV27 to TRBJ1-6; D not certain. There are 13 residues in the CDR3. The germline V gene encodes CDR1 MNHEY and CDR2 SMNVEV (reference sequence). Trimming stripped 0 bases from V and 10 bases from J, with 7 bases between. The CDR3 loop is CASSLSLLSPLHF. The CDR3 DNA follows: TGTGCCAGCAGTTTATCGTTACTGTCACCCCTCCACTTT.

This chain connects TRBV18 to TRBJ2-7; 9 bases match TRBD1. The V gene's germline CDR1 is KGHSH and CDR2 LQKENI. Unmatched junction bases numbered 0, after V lost 0 bases and J lost 3 bases. The CDR3 length is 14 residues. CDR3: CASSPPTGGYEQYF. CDR3 in DNA: TGTGCCAGCTCACCACCGACAGGGGGCTACGAGCAGTACTTC.

This rearrangement joins TRBV11-3 to TRBJ2-1; D is possibly TRBD2 (7 bases). Germline-derived CDR1 and CDR2 are SGHNT and YENEEA. This CDR3 spans 18 amino acids. V was shortened by 0 bases and J by 1 base, with 16 bases between the two germline ends. The CDR3 DNA follows: TGTGCCAGCAGCTTAGATTTCGGGGGGCTTCCTTCCTACAATGAGCAGTTCTTC. It yields the protein CASSLDFGGLPSYNEQFF.

This chain joins TRBV6-4 and TRBJ2-1; 9 nucleotides match TRBD1. This CDR3 is built from 15 residues. Germline CDR1 MRHNA, CDR2 SNTAGT. Trimming took 5 bases from V and 1 from J; bases not matched to a gene: 3. CDR3 coding DNA: TGTGCCAGCAGTCTCGGGACAGGGTCCTACAATGAGCAGTTCTTC. It is translated as CASSLGTGSYNEQFF.